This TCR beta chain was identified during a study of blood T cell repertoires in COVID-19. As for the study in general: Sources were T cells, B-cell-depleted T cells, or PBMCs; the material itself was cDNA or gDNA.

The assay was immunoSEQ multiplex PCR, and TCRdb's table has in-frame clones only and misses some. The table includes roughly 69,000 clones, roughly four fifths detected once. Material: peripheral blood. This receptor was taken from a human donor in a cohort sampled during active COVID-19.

The CDR3 DNA follows: TGTGCCAGCAGAAGGCAAGGGGGCAACTATGGCTACACCTTC. Amino acids: CASRRQGGNYGYTF. This chain links TRBV6-5 with TRBJ1-2, with 7 bases aligning to TRBD1. CDR1 MNHEY and CDR2 SVGAGI come from the germline V gene. V lost 6 bases and J lost 2; bases outside the gene matches: 6. The CDR3 runs to 14 residues.